The clone carrying this T cell receptor (beta chain) was seen a single time. These data belong to a study of control samples from healthy donors and cancer patients. Libraries were prepared by immunoSEQ multiplex PCR; TCRdb keeps only in-frame clonotypes and omits some of them. The repertoire consists of about 110,000 clones, with roughly 79% occurring once and the leading ten covering approximately 7%. The ends lost 3 bases at V and 1 base at J; junction bases unmatched: 2. Germline CDR1 and CDR2: MNHEY and SMNVEV (reference sequence). The CDR3 spans 14 residues. The rearrangement joins TRBV27 to TRBJ2-5, with TRBD1 identical over 7 bases. Sequencing was done on a sample of blood. This clonotype was sampled from a man between 18 and 35 years old in good health. CDR3 in amino acids: CASSFRDSQETQYF. The CDR3 DNA follows: TGTGCCAGCAGTTTCCGGGACAGCCAAGAGACCCAGTACTTC.